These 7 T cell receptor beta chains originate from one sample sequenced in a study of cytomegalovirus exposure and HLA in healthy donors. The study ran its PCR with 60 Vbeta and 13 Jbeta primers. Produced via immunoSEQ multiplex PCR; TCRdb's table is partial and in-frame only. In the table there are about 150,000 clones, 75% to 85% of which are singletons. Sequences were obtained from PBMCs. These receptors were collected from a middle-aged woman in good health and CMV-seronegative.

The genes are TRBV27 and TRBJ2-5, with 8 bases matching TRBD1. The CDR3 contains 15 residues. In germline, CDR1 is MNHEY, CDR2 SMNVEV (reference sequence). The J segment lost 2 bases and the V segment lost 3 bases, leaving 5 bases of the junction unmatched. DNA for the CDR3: TGTGCCAGCAGTTTCGACAGGGGAGGACAAGAGACCCAGTACTTC. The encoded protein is CASSFDRGGQETQYF.

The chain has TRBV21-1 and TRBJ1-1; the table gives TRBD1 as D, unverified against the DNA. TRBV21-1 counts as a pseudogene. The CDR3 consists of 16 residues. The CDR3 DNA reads TGTGCCAGCAACCCAAATTTTACAGGGGGCATAACTGAAGCTTTCTTT. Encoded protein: CASNPNFTGGITEAFF.

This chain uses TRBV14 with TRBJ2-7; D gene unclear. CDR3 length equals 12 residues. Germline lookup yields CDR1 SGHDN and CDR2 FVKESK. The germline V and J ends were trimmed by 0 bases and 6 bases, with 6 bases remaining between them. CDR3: CASSQDRVEQYF. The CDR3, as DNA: TGTGCCAGCAGCCAAGATCGCGTCGAGCAGTACTTC. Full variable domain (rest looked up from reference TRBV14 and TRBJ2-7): EAGVTQFPSHSVIEKGQTVTLRCDPISGHDNLYWYRRVMGKEIKFLLHFVKESKQDESGMPNNRFLAERTGGTYSTLKVQPAELEDSGVYFCASSQDRVEQYFGPGTRLTVT.

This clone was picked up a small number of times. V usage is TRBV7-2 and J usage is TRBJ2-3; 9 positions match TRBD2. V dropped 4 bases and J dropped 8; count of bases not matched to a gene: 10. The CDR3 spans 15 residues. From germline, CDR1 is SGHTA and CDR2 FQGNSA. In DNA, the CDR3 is TGTGCCAGCAGCTCCGGGTCTCGCGGGGGGGGTACGCAGTATTTT. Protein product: CASSSGSRGGGTQYF. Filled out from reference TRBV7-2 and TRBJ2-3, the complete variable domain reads GAGVSQSPSNKVTEKGKDVELRCDPISGHTALYWYRQSLGQGLEFLIYFQGNSAPDKSGLPSDRFSAERTGGSVSTLTIQRTQQEDSAVYLCASSSGSRGGGTQYFGPGTRLTVL.

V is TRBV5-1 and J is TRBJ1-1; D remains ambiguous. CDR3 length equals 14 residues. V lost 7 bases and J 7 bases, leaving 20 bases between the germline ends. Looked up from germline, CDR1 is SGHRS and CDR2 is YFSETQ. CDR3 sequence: CASYPITPQVEAFF. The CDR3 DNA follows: TGCGCCAGCTATCCGATTACCCCTCAGGTTGAAGCTTTCTTT.

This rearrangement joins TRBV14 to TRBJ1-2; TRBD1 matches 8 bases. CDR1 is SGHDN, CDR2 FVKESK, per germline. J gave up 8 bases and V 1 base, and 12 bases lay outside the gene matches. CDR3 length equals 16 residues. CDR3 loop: CASSQGDRGWRGGYTF. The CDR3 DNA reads TGTGCCAGCAGCCAAGGAGACAGGGGATGGAGAGGGGGCTACACCTTC.

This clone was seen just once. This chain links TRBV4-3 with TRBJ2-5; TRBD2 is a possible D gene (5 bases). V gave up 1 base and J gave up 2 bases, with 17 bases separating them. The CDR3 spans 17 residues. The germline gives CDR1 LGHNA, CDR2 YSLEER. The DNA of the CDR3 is TGCGCCAGCAGCCAAGGGGCTGGACCGACGGGGCAAGAGACCCAGTACTTC. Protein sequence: CASSQGAGPTGQETQYF.